This TCR beta chain was identified during a study of patients and donors after allogeneic stem cell transplantation. From the RT-PCR reads, TCRdb called clonotypes with MiXCR, one entry per CDR3 protein. The sample contains about a million distinct CDR3 sequences, 18% of which appear only once. With V trimmed by 6 bases and J by 6 bases, 11 bases remained unmatched. The CDR3 is 14 residues long. This chain joins TRBV12-3 or TRBV12-4 and TRBJ2-7; 7 nucleotides agree with TRBD1. The sequencing input was blood, either unsorted or a sorted T cell fraction (not recorded which). This clonotype originated in a human donor who was either an allogeneic HSCT recipient or a stem cell or donor lymphocyte infusion donor (not recorded which). It is not recorded whose cells these are; they may come from a transplant donor. DNA of the CDR3: TGTGCCAGCAGCCGACGACAGGGCCAGGGCGAGCAGTACTTC. Protein: CASSRRQGQGEQYF.